This is a list of T cell receptor beta chains from one sample in a study of T cells in Graves' hyperthyroidism and ophthalmopathy. TCRdb re-called the multiplex PCR reads through MiXCR, storing one row per CDR3 protein. The table has about 95,000 distinct CDR3 sequences, 40% seen once. Sequenced sample: peripheral blood or thyroid tissue (not recorded which). The receptors here all came from a woman between 25 and 40 years old with Graves' hyperthyroidism. CDR3s include the opening cysteine and the closing phenylalanine or tryptophan. Fields, in order: clone size, V gene, D gene, J gene, CDR3 protein, CDR3 DNA. D genes are given only for firm matches. A clone size is listed for some rows: how often the clone was seen (once, few, many), or a class if it is expanded.

>many|TRBV11-2|NA|TRBJ1-1
CASSLGRISRNTEAFF
TGTGCCAGCAGCTTAGGGAGGATCTCTCGGAACACTGAAGCTTTCTTT
>few|TRBV6-5|NA|TRBJ2-3
CASSYSGGTTDTQYF
TGTGCCAGCAGTTACTCGGGAGGAACCACAGATACGCAGTATTTT
>many|TRBV13|NA|TRBJ2-7
CASSTGRSYEQYF
TGTGCCAGCAGCACGGGACGTTCCTACGAGCAGTACTTC
>NA|TRBV7-7|TRBD2|TRBJ2-5
CASSLAAGLAGYQETQYF
TGTGCTAGCAGCTTAGCTGCCGGACTAGCGGGCTACCAAGAGACCCAGTACTTC
>NA|TRBV2|NA|TRBJ1-5
CASSEVRGVHNQPQHF
TGTGCCAGCAGTGAAGTCAGAGGGGTCCACAATCAGCCCCAGCACTTT
>many|TRBV15|NA|TRBJ1-1
CATSPGSATSNTEAFF
TGTGCCACCAGTCCCGGGTCGGCGACGTCGAACACTGAAGCTTTCTTT
>many|TRBV20-1|NA|TRBJ2-5
CSPEYQETQYF
TGCAGTCCCGAGTACCAAGAGACCCAGTACTTC
>NA|TRBV7-2|TRBD2|TRBJ2-7
CASSVTSGNRYEQCF
TGTGCCAGCAGCGTAACTAGCGGGAATAGGTACGAGCAGTGCTTC
>many|TRBV9|NA|TRBJ2-7
CASSVAAGSEQYF
TGTGCCAGCAGCGTAGCGGCAGGCTCGGAGCAGTACTTC
>many|TRBV5-1|NA|TRBJ1-1
CASSFGGKEAFF
TGCGCCAGCAGTTTCGGAGGAAAGGAAGCTTTCTTT
>many|TRBV4-2|NA|TRBJ2-3
CASSQHNTDTQYF
TGTGCCAGCAGCCAACACAACACAGATACGCAGTATTTT